This TCR beta chain was retrieved from a study of early T cells in non-severe SARS-CoV-2 infection. Background on the study: Alpha and beta chains were unpaired, from unsorted whole-blood bulk RNA.

Individual cDNA molecules received unique molecular identifiers during library preparation. TCRdb itself ran the 5' RACE reads through MiXCR, one entry per CDR3 protein. The table shows 50,000 to 55,000 distinct CDR3 sequences, with roughly 9.3% occurring only once. V was cut by 1 base and J by 1 base, with 13 bases left in between. Germline lookup yields CDR1 SGHTA and CDR2 FQGNSA. This CDR3 contains 16 residues. The table lists this clonotype with many counts. This chain joins TRBV7-2 and TRBJ1-1, with D unresolved. The sequenced sample was whole blood. The receptor comes from an adult who was a healthcare worker with PCR-confirmed SARS-CoV-2 infection or an uninfected control (not recorded which). Written as DNA, the CDR3 is TGTGCCAGCAGCTTAGGTCACAGCACCACGAACACTGAAGCTTTCTTT. Translation: CASSLGHSTTNTEAFF.